The present T cell receptor beta chain was sequenced within a study of Graves' ophthalmopathy and Graves' hyperthyroidism (dated by TCRdb to the late 2010s). With respect to the entire study: Hyperthyroidism was considered stable if no progression to ophthalmopathy occurred within 18 months of follow-up. The independent validation cohort included some 19 hyperthyroidism patients plus 17 patients who later progressed from hyperthyroidism to ophthalmopathy. The study used signatures of the TCR beta repertoire to tell Graves' ophthalmopathy apart from Graves' hyperthyroidism and to predict which patients would progress to ophthalmopathy. A discovery set of 95 to 100 patients (more than 40 ophthalmopathy, under 65 stable hyperthyroidism) was enrolled to explore V-J signatures distinguishing ophthalmopathy from hyperthyroidism. In a handful of hyperthyroidism patients, the T-cell repertoire of thyroid tissue was compared with the T-cell repertoire of blood. Once sampling was done, hyperthyroidism patients were given methimazole at a starting dose of 30 mg daily, while ophthalmopathy patients were given high-dose intravenous methylprednisolone. In total, some 130 blood samples were TCR-sequenced: around 42 ophthalmopathy, some 80 hyperthyroidism and approximately 17 hyperthyroidism-to-ophthalmopathy patients.

TCR beta CDR3 regions were amplified from RNA transcripts for repertoire sequencing. A first-round RT-PCR used HTBI primers with the Qiagen OneStep RT-PCR kit, followed by a second-round multiplex PCR, size selection and purification. Libraries were sequenced on an Illumina HiSeq2000 using paired-end 100 bp reads. Per the source publication's procedure: SOAPnuke was used to process the reads, throwing out any read that had adapters, had uncalled bases, had a mean Phred below 15, or lacked an exact constant-primer or identifier match. COPE v1.2.5 was used to merge the high-quality paired reads. Each unique nucleotide sequence was treated as a clonotype, and MiTCR v1.1 was used to align the clonotypes to the IMGT TRB V, D and J references. The analysis was limited to V-J combinations with a frequency above 0.0001, which together covered approximately 99% of repertoires. For each V-J combination, a TCR clonal expansion and chaos score was defined as F50 clonal expansion divided by the chaos observed in the TCRdist matrix. Welch's t-statistics and random forest were used to narrow the features down to more than 10 V-J combinations, which were then fed into a naive Bayes classifier. The similarity between thyroid and blood repertoires was quantified using the Morisita-Horn index. The public reads were reprocessed in TCRdb via fastp at Q25 and MiXCR, keeping in-frame beta chains. Entries that share a CDR3 protein sequence are merged under the most common genes and DNA. These V and J calls are TCRdb output, not the study's own analysis. This sample gives over a million distinct CDR3 sequences in total; 35% to 45% of them show up just once. The ten top clones hold more than 9.5% of the sample.

Paper-wide results and their limitations: Among expanded thyroid clonotypes with frequency above 0.001, most also showed up in blood, which suggests that blood repertoires may reflect the thyroid immune response. No statistical method was used to predetermine the sample size, and group allocation was not hidden from the investigators. In validation, the model predicted ophthalmopathy progression with over 60% sensitivity and less than 80% specificity; fewer than 15 predicted patients were CT-confirmed with GO in a median of 6.5 months. Ophthalmopathy was separated from stable hyperthyroidism by the 13-signature model with just under 90% sensitivity and just under 84% specificity in cross-validation and with 80%/75% in the test set.

Notes on this clonotype: The antigen it binds to is not known. Per-base qualities were not stored, and no clone one base away is much larger.

Hyperthyroidism patients were newly diagnosed, with disease duration under 2 months, and aged 18 to 65 years. Patients were excluded if they had other autoimmune diseases, uncontrolled infections, pregnancy or lactation. Diagnosis relied on clinical symptoms, serum thyroxine, TRAb, thyroid ultrasound and orbital computed tomography. Total RNA was extracted with Trizol reagent and quality-checked on an Agilent 2100 Bioanalyzer. The CDR3 measures 11 amino acids from cysteine to phenylalanine. Only the CDR3 DNA stays, 33 bases, in frame from base 1. As encoded in the germline V gene, CDR1 is SQVTM while CDR2 is ANQGSEA. The trim is 8 bases for V and 2 bases for J, with a gap of 9 bases between the germline ends.

The chain joins TRBV29-1 to TRBJ1-1, with no reliable assignment of the D segment. This TCR was recovered from an adult man with Graves' hyperthyroidism. The sample comprised peripheral blood or thyroid tissue (not recorded which). The nucleotide sequence is TGCAGCTTACAAGATAACACTGAAGCTTTCTTT. This translates into CSLQDNTEAFF.